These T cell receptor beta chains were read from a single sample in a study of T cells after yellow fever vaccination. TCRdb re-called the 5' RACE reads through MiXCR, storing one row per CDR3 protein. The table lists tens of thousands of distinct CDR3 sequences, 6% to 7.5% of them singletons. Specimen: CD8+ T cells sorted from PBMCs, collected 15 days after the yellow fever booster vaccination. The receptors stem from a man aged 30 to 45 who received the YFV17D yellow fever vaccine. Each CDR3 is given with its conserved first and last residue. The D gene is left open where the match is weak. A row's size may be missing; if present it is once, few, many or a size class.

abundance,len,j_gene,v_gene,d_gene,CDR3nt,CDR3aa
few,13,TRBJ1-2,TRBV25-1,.,TGTGCCAGCAGTGGAGGACAGATCTATGGCTACACCTTC,CASSGGQIYGYTF
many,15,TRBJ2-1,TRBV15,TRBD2,TGTGCCACCAGCAGAGAAGGACTAGCTATCGATGAGCAGTTCTTC,CATSREGLAIDEQFF
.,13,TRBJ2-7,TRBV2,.,TGTGCCAGCATTTACGGGGGAACCTACGAGCAGTACTTC,CASIYGGTYEQYF
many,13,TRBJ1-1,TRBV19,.,TGTGCCAGTAGTGCCTTCAGTGGGGCTGAAGCTTTCTTT,CASSAFSGAEAFF
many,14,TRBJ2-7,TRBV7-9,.,TGTGCCAGCAGCTTTACAGGGCTGGGGTACGAGCAGTACTTC,CASSFTGLGYEQYF
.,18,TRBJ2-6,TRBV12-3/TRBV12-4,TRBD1,TGTGCCTGCTCCCCCTGGGACAGGGCTTATTCTGGGGCCAACGTCCTGACTTTC,CACSPWDRAYSGANVLTF
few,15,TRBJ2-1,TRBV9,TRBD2,TGTGCCAGCAGCGTAAGTGGGAGGGTCTACAATGAGCAGTTCTTC,CASSVSGRVYNEQFF
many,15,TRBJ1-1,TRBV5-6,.,TGTGCCAGCAGCCCATCGTCGGGGCACGACACTGAAGCTTTCTTT,CASSPSSGHDTEAFF
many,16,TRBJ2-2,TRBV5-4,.,TGTGCCAGCAGCCCCGGACCGACTGCGAACACCGGGGAGCTGTTTTTT,CASSPGPTANTGELFF
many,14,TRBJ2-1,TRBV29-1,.,TGCAGCGTTGAAGAGGGGGCCGGAGGCAATGAGCAGTTCTTC,CSVEEGAGGNEQFF
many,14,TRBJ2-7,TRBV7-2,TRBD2,TGTGCCAGCAGCTACCCTGGACTAGCTTACGAGCAGTACTTC,CASSYPGLAYEQYF
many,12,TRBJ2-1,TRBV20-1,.,TGCAGTGCTAGTCCCCCGATGAATGAGCAGTTCTTC,CSASPPMNEQFF
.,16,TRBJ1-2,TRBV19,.,TGTGGCAGTATTGGGGAGACGGCAGGGGAAGATTATGGCTACACCTTC,CGSIGETAGEDYGYTF
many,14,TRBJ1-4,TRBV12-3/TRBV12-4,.,TGTGCCAGCAGTTTAGGGGCAGGATCGTGGGAACTGTTTTTT,CASSLGAGSWELFF
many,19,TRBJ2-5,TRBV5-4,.,TGTGCCAGCAGTTTTAAAACGGGTGTTGCGGTGAGCGATGAGGAGACCCAGTACTTC,CASSFKTGVAVSDEETQYF
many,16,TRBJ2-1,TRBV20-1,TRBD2,TGCAGTGCTAGAATACTAGCGGGAGGGCCCCGAAATGAGCAGTTCTTC,CSARILAGGPRNEQFF
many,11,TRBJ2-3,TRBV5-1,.,TGCGCCAGCGCACGCACAGATACGCAGTATTTT,CASARTDTQYF
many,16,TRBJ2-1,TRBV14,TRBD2,TGTGCCAGCAGCCACCCGGAGCGGGAGAGGATAAGTGGGCAGTTCTTC,CASSHPERERISGQFF
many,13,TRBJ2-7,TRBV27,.,TGTGCCAGCAAAGAGAACAGGGCCTACGAGCAGTACTTC,CASKENRAYEQYF
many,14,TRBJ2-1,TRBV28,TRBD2,TGTGCCAGCAGTTATAGCGGGGAGGACAATGAGCAGTTCTTC,CASSYSGEDNEQFF
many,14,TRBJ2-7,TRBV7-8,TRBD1,TGTGCCAGCAGCCCTAGACAGGGACCCTACGAGCAGTACTTC,CASSPRQGPYEQYF
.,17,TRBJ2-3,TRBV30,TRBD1,TGTGCCTGGAGTGTAAACGAGGGGGCTTATTACACAGATACGCAGTATTTT,CAWSVNEGAYYTDTQYF
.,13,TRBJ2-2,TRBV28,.,TGTGCCAGCACCAAGTGTCACACCGGGGAGCTGTTTTTT,CASTKCHTGELFF
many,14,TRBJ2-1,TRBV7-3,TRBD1,TGTGCCAGCAGCTCCGGGACAGGGTCCAATGAGCAGTTCTTC,CASSSGTGSNEQFF
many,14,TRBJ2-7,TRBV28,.,TGTGCCAGCAGTTTCGACGAAGGAGGGTACGAGCAGTACTTC,CASSFDEGGYEQYF
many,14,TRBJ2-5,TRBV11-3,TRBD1,TGTGCCAGCAGCTCGGGACAGTCGGGGGAGACCCAGTACTTC,CASSSGQSGETQYF
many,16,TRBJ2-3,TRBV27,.,TGTGCCAGCAGTTATTCCCCAGGGTCGGGCACAGATACGCAGTATTTT,CASSYSPGSGTDTQYF
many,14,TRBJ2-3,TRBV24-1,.,TGTGCCACCAGGGGTGCCTTTAGCACAGATACGCAGTATTTT,CATRGAFSTDTQYF
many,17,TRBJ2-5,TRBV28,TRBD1,TGTGCCAGCAGTTTATCCCTACAGGGGGCCGTCGGAGAGACCCAGTACTTC,CASSLSLQGAVGETQYF
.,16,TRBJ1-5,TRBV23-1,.,TGCGCCAGCAGTCGGGGGACTTACGGGAGCAATCAGCCCCAGCATTTT,CASSRGTYGSNQPQHF
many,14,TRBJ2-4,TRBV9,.,TGTGCCAGCAGCCCGCCGCGAGGGGGGTACATTCAGTACTTC,CASSPPRGGYIQYF
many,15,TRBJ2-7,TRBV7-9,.,TGTGCCAGCAGCAGACCGGGACTGGCTACCTACGAGCAGTACTTC,CASSRPGLATYEQYF
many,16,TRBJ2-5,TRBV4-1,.,TGCGCCAGCAGAGCTCTCGGGACGGGGTACCAAGAGACCCAGTACTTC,CASRALGTGYQETQYF
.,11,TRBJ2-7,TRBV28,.,TGTGCCAGCAGCGTCCGTTGGGAGCAGTACTTC,CASSVRWEQYF
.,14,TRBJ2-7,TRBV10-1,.,TGCGCCAGCAGTGCATCAGGACAGCCATACGAGCAGTACTTC,CASSASGQPYEQYF
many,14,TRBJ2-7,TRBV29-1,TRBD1,TGCAGCGCCTCCGGGACAGGGGGACCCTACGAGCAGTACTTC,CSASGTGGPYEQYF
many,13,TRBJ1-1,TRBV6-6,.,TGTGCCACCCAAGGAGGCATCAACACTGAAGCTTTCTTT,CATQGGINTEAFF
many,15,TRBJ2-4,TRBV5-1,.,TGCGCCAGCAGCCCCCGGGGGTCGGGGGAGAACATTCAGTACTTC,CASSPRGSGENIQYF
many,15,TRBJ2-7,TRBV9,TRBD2,TGTGCCAGCAGCTCGGGACTAGCGAACTCCTACGAGCAGTACTTC,CASSSGLANSYEQYF
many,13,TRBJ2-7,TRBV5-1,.,TGCGCCAGCCGCACTGCCGGCGAGTACGAGCAGTACTTC,CASRTAGEYEQYF
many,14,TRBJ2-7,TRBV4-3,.,TGCGCCAGCAGCCAAGAGGGGGCCCCCTACGAGCAGTACTTC,CASSQEGAPYEQYF